The 32 T cell receptor beta chains below were found in one sample sequenced in a study of cytomegalovirus exposure and HLA in healthy donors. Use of 60 Vbeta and 13 Jbeta primers characterized the PCR. Assay: immunoSEQ multiplex PCR; the TCRdb copy retains only in-frame clones and omits some. The sample lists roughly 200,000 clones, approximately 70% occurring once. Sequencing was carried out using PBMCs. All receptors come from a man aged 40-49 years in good health and CMV-seropositive.

The chain has TRBV9 and TRBJ1-1; perhaps TRBD1 as D (5 bases). V was pared by 4 bases and J by 3 bases, with 16 bases between. In germline, CDR1 is SGDLS, CDR2 YYNGEE. This CDR3 spans 15 amino acids. CDR3 nucleotides: TGTGCCAGCAGCCCCCACCGCGGGGGGGACACTGAAGCTTTCTTT. Its protein product is CASSPHRGGDTEAFF.

The rearrangement joins TRBV2 to TRBJ1-1, with D hard to call. The V and J ends lost 6 bases and 1 base respectively, with 21 bases between them. The CDR3 contains 17 residues. CDR1 is SNHLY and CDR2 is FYNNEI in the germline V gene. CDR3: CASSHGGVVSQNTEAFF. In DNA form, the CDR3 reads TGTGCCAGCAGCCACGGCGGGGTTGTTTCTCAGAACACTGAAGCTTTCTTT.

V gene TRBV2 combines with J gene TRBJ1-6, with a possible D match to TRBD1 (5 bases). Trimming took 6 bases from V and 0 from J, leaving 12 bases between them. Germline assignment: CDR1 SNHLY and CDR2 FYNNEI. This CDR3 is 16 amino acids long. CDR3 region: CASRAGGGSYNSPLHF. CDR3 nucleotides: TGTGCCAGCAGAGCAGGCGGGGGCTCCTATAATTCACCCCTCCACTTT.

The J gene is TRBJ2-3, the V gene TRBV11-2, with 7 bases identical to TRBD1. Looked up from germline, CDR1 is SGHAT and CDR2 is FQNNGV. The CDR3 is made up of 19 amino acids. Germline trimming cut 1 base from V and 4 bases from J; bases unmatched to any gene: 17. The CDR3 loop reads CASSLVGRVGQAPPDTQYF. Here the CDR3 DNA reads TGTGCCAGCAGCTTAGTAGGCCGGGTAGGACAGGCCCCCCCAGATACGCAGTATTTT.

This chain links TRBV6-1 with TRBJ1-4; 8 bases agree with TRBD1. This CDR3 contains 15 residues. The ends lost 2 bases at V and 3 bases at J; junction bases unmatched: 2. CDR1 is MNHNS, CDR2 SASEGT, per germline. This chain's CDR3 is CASSEWTGPNEKLFF. Written as DNA, the CDR3 is TGTGCCAGCAGTGAATGGACAGGGCCTAATGAAAAACTGTTTTTT.

This clone was counted only a few times. This chain joins TRBV7-8 and TRBJ2-5; D is ambiguous. With the DNA end fitting TRBJ2-7 better, the J assignment may be wrong. CDR1 and CDR2 (germline): SGHVS, FQNEAQ. CDR3 length: 11 amino acids. This CDR3 reads CASTPLSEQYF. The CDR3 nucleotides are TGTGCCAGCACCCCCCTCTCCGAGCAGTACTTC.

V and J are TRBV23-1 and TRBJ2-7; the D is unclear. TRBV23-1 is annotated as an ORF whose role is uncertain. Trimming took off 4 bases at V and 3 bases at J, with 22 bases between the two ends. The CDR3 length is 17 residues. The CDR3 DNA follows: TGCGCCAGCAGTCGAAAGGATCCGCAGGTAAGGCGCTACGAGCAGTACTTC. This codes for CASSRKDPQVRRYEQYF.

This rearrangement joins TRBV6-5 to TRBJ2-7, with 9 bases matching TRBD1. CDR3 size: 15 residues. Germline CDR1 and CDR2: MNHEY and SVGAGI. Germline trimming cut 7 bases from V and 2 bases from J; bases unmatched to any gene: 9. The CDR3 is CASKGDGTGTYEQYF. In DNA form, the CDR3 reads TGTGCCAGCAAGGGGGATGGGACAGGGACCTACGAGCAGTACTTC.

The chain combines TRBV29-1 with TRBJ1-1; D is unresolved. CDR1 is SQVTM and CDR2 is ANQGSEA in the germline V gene. The ends were cut back, 0 bases at V and 3 bases at J, with 8 bases in the middle. The CDR3 contains 13 residues. The CDR3 DNA is TGCAGCGTTGAAGAGTCCCCAGACACTGAAGCTTTCTTT. Its protein product is CSVEESPDTEAFF.

The chain has TRBV19 and TRBJ2-7; TRBD1 matches at 8 bases. With V trimmed by 7 bases and J by 2 bases, 7 bases remained unmatched. The CDR3 is 14 residues long. The V gene's germline CDR1 is LNHDA and CDR2 SQIVND (reference sequence). CDR3 protein: CASTSDRVPYEQYF. CDR3 coding DNA: TGTGCCAGTACCTCGGACAGGGTACCCTACGAGCAGTACTTC.

The rearrangement links TRBV5-1 to TRBJ2-3; TRBD2 matches 11 bases. The CDR3 has 16 residues. V trimming: 5 bases; J trimming: 4 bases; junction bases outside the gene matches: 9. CDR1 is SGHRS and CDR2 is YFSETQ in the germline V gene. CDR3 coding DNA: TGCGCCAGCAGGCGTGACTCTAGCGGGGGGTCAGATACGCAGTATTTT. Protein sequence: CASRRDSSGGSDTQYF.

The chain is built from TRBV28 and TRBJ1-3, with D unresolved. The V gene's germline CDR1 is MDHEN and CDR2 SYDVKM. The V end lost 2 bases, the J end lost 1 base, and 9 bases lay between the germline ends. The CDR3 consists of 15 residues. CDR3 sequence reads: CASSLGGISGNTIYF. In nucleotides, the CDR3 is TGTGCCAGCAGTTTAGGCGGAATTTCTGGAAACACCATATATTTT.

This clone was picked up a small number of times. The chain is built from TRBV2 and TRBJ1-6, with D hard to call. Germline CDR1 is SNHLY and CDR2 is FYNNEI. The CDR3 is 15 residues long. V lost 2 bases and J 7 bases, leaving 12 bases between the germline ends. CDR3 protein: CASSERGVENSPLHF. The DNA of the CDR3 is TGTGCCAGCAGTGAAAGAGGAGTGGAGAATTCACCCCTCCACTTT.

The chain carries TRBV6-6 and TRBJ1-2; 9 bases align to TRBD1. Germline V CDR1 and CDR2: MNHNY, SVGAGI (reference sequence). Losses at the gene ends were 2 bases for V and 7 bases for J; bases not matched to a gene: 11. The CDR3 covers 16 residues. As DNA, the CDR3 is TGTGCCAGCAGTTACACACTAGGGACAGGGAGTCTTGGCTACACCTTC. Protein: CASSYTLGTGSLGYTF.

In its sample, this clone was seen a few times. The chain employs TRBV7-2 and TRBJ1-2; TRBD1 might be the D (5 bases). The CDR3 is 15 amino acids. CDR1 and CDR2 (germline): SGHTA, FQGNSA. Between the trimmed V and J ends, which lost 3 bases and 2 bases, there was a span of 13 bases. The CDR3: CASSFSGLNNYGYTF. The CDR3 DNA sequence: TGTGCCAGCAGCTTCTCGGGACTGAACAACTATGGCTACACCTTC. Combining the CDR3 with reference TRBV7-2 and TRBJ1-2 gives the whole variable domain GAGVSQSPSNKVTEKGKDVELRCDPISGHTALYWYRQSLGQGLEFLIYFQGNSAPDKSGLPSDRFSAERTGGSVSTLTIQRTQQEDSAVYLCASSFSGLNNYGYTFGSGTRLTVV.

The CDR3 nucleotides read TGTGCCAGTAGTACCCCGCGCGGGAACTACGAGCAGTACTTC. Amino acid sequence: CASSTPRGNYEQYF. The rearrangement uses TRBV19 and TRBJ2-7; TRBD2 might be the D (6 bases). From germline, CDR1 is LNHDA and CDR2 SQIVND (reference sequence). Trimming left V 4 bases short and J 3 bases short, with 13 bases between. This CDR3 region has 14 residues.

Turning to this clone: One end of the junction varies from germline; a read error may be responsible. The rearrangement links TRBV7-9 to TRBJ2-3, with 9 nucleotides matching TRBD2. Germline CDR1 SEHNR, CDR2 FQNEAQ (reference sequence). The CDR3 has 15 amino acids. Here the CDR3 reads CSSSASGVSTDTQYF. The CDR3 DNA sequence: TGTTCCAGCAGCGCTAGCGGGGTGAGCACAGATACGCAGTATTTT.

This clone was recorded once. The CDR3 reads CASQRQGPNEKLFF. CDR3 nucleotides: TGTGCCAGCCAACGACAGGGACCTAATGAAAAACTGTTTTTT. The genes are TRBV6-5 and TRBJ1-4; 7 positions match TRBD1. The CDR3 runs to 14 residues. The V segment lost 8 bases and the J segment 3 bases; nucleotides outside the gene matches: 6. CDR1 is MNHEY, CDR2 SVGAGI, per germline.

The rearrangement links TRBV7-3 to TRBJ2-2; TRBD2 is a possible D gene (6 bases). Germline assignment: CDR1 SGHTA and CDR2 FQGTGA. CDR3 length equals 13 residues. The V gene lost 5 bases and the J gene lost 5 bases, with 9 bases spanning the gap. The CDR3 here is CASSLGGTGELFF. In nucleotides, the CDR3 is TGTGCCAGCAGCCTGGGGGGAACCGGGGAGCTGTTTTTT.

The table lists this clone with a few counts. This chain uses TRBV7-2 with TRBJ1-1, with 7 bases identical to TRBD1. CDR1 is SGHTA and CDR2 is FQGNSA in the germline V gene. This CDR3 has 15 amino acids. The ends lost 5 bases at V and 2 bases at J; junction bases unmatched: 8. CDR3 sequence: CASSTHRDSNTEAFF. CDR3 bases: TGTGCCAGCAGCACCCACCGGGACAGTAACACTGAAGCTTTCTTT.

The chain employs TRBV19 and TRBJ2-5, with 11 positions matching TRBD1. J was trimmed by 3 bases and V by 5 bases; bases with no gene match: 11. Germline CDR1 LNHDA, CDR2 SQIVND (reference sequence). The CDR3 loop spans 17 amino acids. The CDR3 DNA sequence: TGTGCCAGTAGTCCCCTCCCCGGGACAGGGGGGAAAGAGACCCAGTACTTC. Residues: CASSPLPGTGGKETQYF.

The chain uses TRBV27 and TRBJ2-3; possibly TRBD2 for D (5 bases). The CDR3 covers 17 residues. Per the germline V gene, CDR1 is MNHEY and CDR2 is SMNVEV (reference sequence). V was clipped by 6 bases and J by 0 bases, with 19 bases between them. The chain's CDR3 is CASSPVLTRLSTDTQYF. CDR3 nucleotide sequence: TGTGCCAGCAGCCCCGTCCTCACTAGGCTGAGCACAGATACGCAGTATTTT.

The chain uses TRBV6-5 and TRBJ2-1, with 9 bases lining up with TRBD2. In germline, CDR1 is MNHEY, CDR2 SVGAGI. Germline trimming cut 3 bases from V and 10 bases from J; bases unmatched to any gene: 10. This CDR3 has 15 residues. CDR3 DNA: TGTGCCAGCAGTTATTTAGCGGGGGCCCAAGGGGAGCAGTTCTTC. Protein sequence: CASSYLAGAQGEQFF.

The gene calls are TRBV19 and TRBJ1-5, with D unresolved. This CDR3 comprises 13 residues. The germline V gene encodes CDR1 LNHDA and CDR2 SQIVND (reference sequence). The V and J ends lost 2 bases and 7 bases respectively, with 9 bases between them. The CDR3: CASSIKGGQPQHF. The CDR3 nucleotides are TGTGCCAGTAGTATAAAGGGAGGGCAGCCCCAGCATTTT.

The chain joins TRBV11-3 to TRBJ2-1; the match to TRBD2 covers 10 bases. Germline values: CDR1 SGHNT, CDR2 YENEEA. Losses at the gene ends were 5 bases for V and 10 bases for J; bases not matched to a gene: 8. The CDR3 extends over 14 amino acids. The CDR3 region has the DNA TGTGCCAGCAGCAACAGCGGGGGGGCCGCGGAGCAGTTCTTC. Protein: CASSNSGGAAEQFF.

The CDR3 reads CASSLGLDYEQYF. The CDR3 nucleotides are TGTGCCAGCAGCCTAGGACTGGACTACGAGCAGTACTTC. The chain links TRBV5-4 to TRBJ2-7; weak D call: TRBD2 (5 bases). CDR3 length: 13 residues. Germline CDR1 reads SGHNT; CDR2 reads YYREEE (reference sequence). V was pared by 4 bases and J by 3 bases, with 11 bases between.

V usage is TRBV28 and J usage is TRBJ2-3; 13 bases are a match to TRBD2. With 4 bases clipped from V and 4 bases from J, the junction kept 5 bases outside the gene matches. In germline, CDR1 is MDHEN, CDR2 SYDVKM. CDR3 length: 16 amino acids. CDR3 protein: CASSWGLAGPSDTQYF. CDR3 bases: TGTGCCAGCAGTTGGGGACTAGCGGGGCCCTCAGATACGCAGTATTTT.

The gene calls are TRBV12-5 and TRBJ2-3; 8 bases are shared with TRBD2. CDR3 length: 16 residues. V shed 5 bases, J shed 2 bases, and the junction held 9 bases outside the gene matches. The germline gives CDR1 LGHNT, CDR2 FRNRAP. CDR3 loop: CASGARGGAFTDTQYF. CDR3 in DNA: TGTGCTAGTGGTGCCCGGGGGGGGGCCTTCACAGATACGCAGTATTTT.

In this sample, this clone turned up a few times. J is TRBJ2-5 and V is TRBV6-5; D is uncertain. Germline-derived CDR1 and CDR2 are MNHEY and SVGAGI. Trimming removed 2 bases at V and 2 bases at J, with 9 bases between. This CDR3 region has 14 residues. This CDR3 is CASSYEQKQETQYF. The CDR3, as DNA: TGTGCCAGCAGTTACGAACAAAAACAAGAGACCCAGTACTTC.

The chain combines TRBV7-2 with TRBJ2-1; the D gene is possibly TRBD2 (7 bases). CDR1 SGHTA and CDR2 FQGNSA come from the germline V gene. Deletions cut 1 base from V and 4 bases from J, with 14 bases between. The CDR3 runs to 16 residues. The CDR3 DNA reads TGTGCCAGCAGCTTAGTAGGGGGGGGCCTATACAATGAGCAGTTCTTC. Translated: CASSLVGGGLYNEQFF.

This clone was counted between two and nine times. The sample carries other DNA sequences with the same CDR3. V and J are TRBV7-2 and TRBJ1-1; D might be TRBD1 (6 bases). With 1 base removed from V and 4 bases from J, the gap between germline ends came to 7 bases. CDR1 SGHTA and CDR2 FQGNSA come from the germline V gene. The CDR3 has 13 residues. The CDR3 sequence is CASSLGGGTEAFF. CDR3 sequence (DNA): TGTGCCAGCAGCTTAGGAGGGGGCACTGAAGCTTTCTTT.

The gene calls are TRBV18 and TRBJ2-2, with unresolved D. The germline gives CDR1 KGHSH, CDR2 LQKENI. V was cut by 3 bases and J by 1 base, with 6 bases left in between. The CDR3 loop spans 14 amino acids. CDR3 in DNA: TGTGCCAGCTCACCGGTAGTGAACACCGGGGAGCTGTTTTTT. Protein product: CASSPVVNTGELFF.